This paragraph covers one T cell receptor beta chain sequence. What it recognizes is unknown. These data belong to a study of T cells in localized non-small cell lung cancer. Profiling relied on immunoSEQ multiplex PCR, and the TCRdb table lists in-frame clones only, not all of them. The sample has around 94,000 clones, 87% seen once. Study-wide results and limits: The appearance of a median approximately 61 of the top 100 tumor clones was seen in adjacent lung. Increased T cell density in blood showed an association with longer overall survival. Owing to sequencing of a solitary tumor region, heterogeneity cannot be discounted. Uninvolved adjacent lung had more T cell clonality than any other tissue, topping tumor.

V dropped 3 bases and J dropped 2 bases, with 16 bases sitting between them. There are 16 residues in the CDR3. CDR1 is MNHNS, CDR2 SASEGT, per germline. This chain connects TRBV6-1 to TRBJ1-2; D not resolved. The sequence derives from a man between 35 and 75 years old with stage I squamous cell lung carcinoma. Sequenced material: peripheral blood, taken before any cancer treatment. The CDR3: CASSDLTRQLNYGYTF. The CDR3 coding sequence is TGTGCCAGCAGTGATCTGACCCGGCAGCTAAACTATGGCTACACCTTC.